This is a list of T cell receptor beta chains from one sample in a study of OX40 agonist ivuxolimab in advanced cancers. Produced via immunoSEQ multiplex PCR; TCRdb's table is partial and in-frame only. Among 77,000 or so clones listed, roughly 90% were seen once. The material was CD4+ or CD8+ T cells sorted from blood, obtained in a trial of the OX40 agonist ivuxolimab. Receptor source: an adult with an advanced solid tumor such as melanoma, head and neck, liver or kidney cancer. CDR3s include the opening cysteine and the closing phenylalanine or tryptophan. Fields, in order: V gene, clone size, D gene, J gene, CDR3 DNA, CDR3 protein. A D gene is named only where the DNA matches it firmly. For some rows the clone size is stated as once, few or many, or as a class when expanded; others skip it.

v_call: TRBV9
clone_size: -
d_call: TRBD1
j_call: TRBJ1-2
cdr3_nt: TGTGCCAGCAGCGTAGAGGTACAGGGGTTTAACTATGGCTACACCTTC
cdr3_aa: CASSVEVQGFNYGYTF

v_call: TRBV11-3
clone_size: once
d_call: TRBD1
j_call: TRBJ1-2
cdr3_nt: TGTGCCAGCAGCCCGGGACAGGGATATGGCTACACCTTC
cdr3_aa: CASSPGQGYGYTF

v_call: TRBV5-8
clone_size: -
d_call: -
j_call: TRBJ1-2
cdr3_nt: TGTGCCAGCAGCTTGTCGGGGTATGGCTACACCTTC
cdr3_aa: CASSLSGYGYTF

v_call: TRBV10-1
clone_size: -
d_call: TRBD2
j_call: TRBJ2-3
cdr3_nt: TGCGCCAGCCTTTCTCCGGTAGCGGGAGGGAGGTGTTGCACAGATACGCAGTATTTT
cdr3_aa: CASLSPVAGGRCCTDTQYF

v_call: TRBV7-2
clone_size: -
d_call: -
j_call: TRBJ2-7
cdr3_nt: TGTGCCAGCAGCGGCCTTAACTGGGACACTGGAGGGCAGTACTTC
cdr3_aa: CASSGLNWDTGGQYF

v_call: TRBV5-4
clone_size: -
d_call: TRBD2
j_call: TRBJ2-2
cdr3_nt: TGTGCCAGCAGCCGGACTAGCGGGAAGGCCGGGGAGCTGTTTTTT
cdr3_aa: CASSRTSGKAGELFF

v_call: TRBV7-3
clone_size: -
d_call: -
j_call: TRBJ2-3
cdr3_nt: TGTGCCAGCAGCTTAATGCGCAGCACAGATACGCAGTATTTT
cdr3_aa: CASSLMRSTDTQYF

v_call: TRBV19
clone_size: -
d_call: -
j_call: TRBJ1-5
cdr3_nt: TGTGCCAGCCAAAAGGGCCAGGGCTGGGATCAGCCCCAGCATTTT
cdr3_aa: CASQKGQGWDQPQHF

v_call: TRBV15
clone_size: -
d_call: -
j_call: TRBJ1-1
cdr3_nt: TGTGCCACCAGCAGAGAGTTACAGGGGAACACTGAAGCTTTCTTT
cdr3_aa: CATSRELQGNTEAFF

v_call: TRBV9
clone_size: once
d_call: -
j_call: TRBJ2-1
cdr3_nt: TGTGCCAGCAGCGTAGCTGCGGGGACGGAGCAGTTCTTC
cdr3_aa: CASSVAAGTEQFF

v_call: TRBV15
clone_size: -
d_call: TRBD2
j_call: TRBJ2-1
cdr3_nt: TGTGCCACCAGCAGCGGGAGGGCCCCAGATGAGCAGTTCTTC
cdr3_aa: CATSSGRAPDEQFF

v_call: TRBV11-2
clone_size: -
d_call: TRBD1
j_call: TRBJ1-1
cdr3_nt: TGTGCCAGCAGCTCCGACAGGGCCGGTGAAGCTTTCTTT
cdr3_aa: CASSSDRAGEAFF

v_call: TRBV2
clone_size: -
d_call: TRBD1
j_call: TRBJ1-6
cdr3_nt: TGTGCCAGCAGGGACAGCCGGACAGGGGGCTCGGGGAATTCACCCCTCCACTTT
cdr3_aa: CASRDSRTGGSGNSPLHF

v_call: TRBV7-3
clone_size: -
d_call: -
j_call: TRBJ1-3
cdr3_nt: TGTGCCAGCAGCTTAAGTGGTGAGACTTGGCCCTCTGGAAACACCATATATTTT
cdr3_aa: CASSLSGETWPSGNTIYF

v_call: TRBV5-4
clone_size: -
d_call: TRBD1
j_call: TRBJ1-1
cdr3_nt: TGTGCCAGCAGCCGCGGGACAGGGCTTATGAACACTGAAGCTTTCTTT
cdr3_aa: CASSRGTGLMNTEAFF

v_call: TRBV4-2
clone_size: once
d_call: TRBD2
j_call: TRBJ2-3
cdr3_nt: TGTGCCAGCAGCCAAGACAGGTCTCGGGCGGGAGTCCCAGATACGCAGTATTTT
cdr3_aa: CASSQDRSRAGVPDTQYF

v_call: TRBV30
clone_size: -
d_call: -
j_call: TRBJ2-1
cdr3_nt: TGTGCCTGGAGCCGGGAGCCTCGGGAGCAGTTCTTC
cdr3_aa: CAWSREPREQFF

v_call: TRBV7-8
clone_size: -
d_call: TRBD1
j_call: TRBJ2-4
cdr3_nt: TGTGCCAGCAGCGAACAAGGACAGGGCCCCGAAGCTTTAGCCAAAAACATTCAGTACTTC
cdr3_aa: CASSEQGQGPEALAKNIQYF

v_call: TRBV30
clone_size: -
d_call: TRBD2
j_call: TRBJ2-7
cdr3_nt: TGTGCCTGGAGTGTAACGGGGGGTTACTCCTACGAGCAGTACTTC
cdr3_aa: CAWSVTGGYSYEQYF

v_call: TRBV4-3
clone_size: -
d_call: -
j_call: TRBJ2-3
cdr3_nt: TGCGCCAGCAGCCAAGATAGTTCCAGAGGGTCAGATACGCAGTATTTT
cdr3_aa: CASSQDSSRGSDTQYF

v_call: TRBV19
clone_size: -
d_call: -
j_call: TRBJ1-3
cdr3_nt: TGTGCCACCAGGTCTGGAAACACCATATATTTT
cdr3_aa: CATRSGNTIYF

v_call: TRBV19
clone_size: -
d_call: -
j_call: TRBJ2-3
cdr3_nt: TGTGCCAGTAGTATATGGGGGGAATTCGGCACAGATACGCAGTATTTT
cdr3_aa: CASSIWGEFGTDTQYF

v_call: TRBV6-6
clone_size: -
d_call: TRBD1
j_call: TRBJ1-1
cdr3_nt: TGTGCCAGCAGTTACGATGGACAGGAGAACACTGAAGCTTTCTTT
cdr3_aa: CASSYDGQENTEAFF

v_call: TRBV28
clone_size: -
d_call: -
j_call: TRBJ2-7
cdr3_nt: TGTGCCAGTGTACGAAGCTCCTACGAGCAGTACTTC
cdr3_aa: CASVRSSYEQYF

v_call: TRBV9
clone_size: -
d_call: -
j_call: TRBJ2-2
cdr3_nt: TGTGCCAGCAGCCCCTGGGGCGAGAGGGCCGGGGAGCTGTTTTTT
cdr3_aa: CASSPWGERAGELFF

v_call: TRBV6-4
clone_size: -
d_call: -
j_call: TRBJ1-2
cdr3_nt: TGTGCCAGCAGTGACTATCAGGGAGGCCACTATGGCTACACCTTC
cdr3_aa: CASSDYQGGHYGYTF

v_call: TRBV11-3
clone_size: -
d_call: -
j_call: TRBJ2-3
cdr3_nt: TGTGCCAGCAGCTTAGCCTCCCTAGCCGGGGGCACAGATACGCAGTATTTT
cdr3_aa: CASSLASLAGGTDTQYF

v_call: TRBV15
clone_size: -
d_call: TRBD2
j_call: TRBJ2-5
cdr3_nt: TGTGCCACCAGCAGGATAAGTACTAGCGGACAAGAGACCCAGTACTTC
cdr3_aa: CATSRISTSGQETQYF

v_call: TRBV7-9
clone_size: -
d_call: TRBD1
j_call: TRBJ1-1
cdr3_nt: TGTGCCAGCAGCCCCCGGGACAGGGCGAACACTGAAGCTTTCTTT
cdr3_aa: CASSPRDRANTEAFF

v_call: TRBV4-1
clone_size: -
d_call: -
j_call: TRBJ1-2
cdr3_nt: TGCGCCAGCAGCCAAGATTGGTCCGTTTTGGGCAGGTCTAACTATGGCTACACCTTC
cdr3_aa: CASSQDWSVLGRSNYGYTF

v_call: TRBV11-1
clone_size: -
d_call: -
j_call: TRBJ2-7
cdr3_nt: TGTGCCAGCAGGCCAGAGATTGGGGAGCAGTACTTC
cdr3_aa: CASRPEIGEQYF

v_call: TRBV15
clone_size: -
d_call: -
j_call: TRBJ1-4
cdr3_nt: TGTGCCACCAGAAGGGGGACAAATGAAAAACTGTTTTTT
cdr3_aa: CATRRGTNEKLFF

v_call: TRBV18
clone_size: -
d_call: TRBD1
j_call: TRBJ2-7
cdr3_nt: TGTGCCAGCTCAGTCTGGACAGGGGGTCTTTACGAGCAGTACTTC
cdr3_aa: CASSVWTGGLYEQYF

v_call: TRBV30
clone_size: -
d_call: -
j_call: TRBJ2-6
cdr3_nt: TGTGCCTGGTCCCGGTCCTCTGGGGCCAACGTCCTGACTTTC
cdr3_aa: CAWSRSSGANVLTF

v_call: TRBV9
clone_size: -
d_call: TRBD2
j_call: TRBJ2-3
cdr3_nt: TGTGCCAGCAGCCCCTATTCGGGACTAGCGGGCCTAATAGCAGATACGCAGTATTTT
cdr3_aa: CASSPYSGLAGLIADTQYF

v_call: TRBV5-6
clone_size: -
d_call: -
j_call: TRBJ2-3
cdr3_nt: TGTGCCAGCAGCTTTGGTGTCGGATTCACAGATACGCAGTATTTT
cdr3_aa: CASSFGVGFTDTQYF

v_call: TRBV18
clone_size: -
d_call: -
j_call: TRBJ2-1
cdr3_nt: TGTGCCAGCTCACCACAGGGAGACACCTACAATGAGCAGTTCTTC
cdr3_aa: CASSPQGDTYNEQFF

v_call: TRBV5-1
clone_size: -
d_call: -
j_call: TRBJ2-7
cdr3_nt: TGCGCCAGCAGCACCGGGAGCACCTACGAGCAGTACTTC
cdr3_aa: CASSTGSTYEQYF

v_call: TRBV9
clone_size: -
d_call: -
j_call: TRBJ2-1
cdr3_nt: TGTGCCAGCAGCGTAGGGCTAGCCGTTGACTCCTACAATGAGCAGTTCTTC
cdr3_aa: CASSVGLAVDSYNEQFF

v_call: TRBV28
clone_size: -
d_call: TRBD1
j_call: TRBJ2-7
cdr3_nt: TGTGCCAGCAGTCTTCAGGGGGTCCCTCTGGTTGAGCAGTACTTC
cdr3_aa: CASSLQGVPLVEQYF

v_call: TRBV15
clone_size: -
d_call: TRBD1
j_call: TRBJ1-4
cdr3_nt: TGTGCCACCAGCCAAACCACAGGGGGGGATGAAAAACTGTTTTTT
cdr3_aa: CATSQTTGGDEKLFF

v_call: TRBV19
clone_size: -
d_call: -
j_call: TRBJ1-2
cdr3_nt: TGTGCCAGTAGTCCGCCAGGAGGAACGGGTGGCTACACCTTC
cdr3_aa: CASSPPGGTGGYTF

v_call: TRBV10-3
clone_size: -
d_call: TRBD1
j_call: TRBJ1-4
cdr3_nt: TGTGCCATCAGTGAGCGAGGGGGCCCTGCAACTAATGAAAAACTGTTTTTT
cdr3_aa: CAISERGGPATNEKLFF

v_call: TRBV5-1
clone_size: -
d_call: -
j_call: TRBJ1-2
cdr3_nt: TGCGCCAGCAGCTTGGACGGGGGAAGCTATGGCTACACCTTC
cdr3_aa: CASSLDGGSYGYTF

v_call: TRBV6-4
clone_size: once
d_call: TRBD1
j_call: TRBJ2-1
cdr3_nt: TGTGCCAGCAGTAAACAGGGGGCATCGAAGAATGAGCAGTTCTTC
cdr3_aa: CASSKQGASKNEQFF

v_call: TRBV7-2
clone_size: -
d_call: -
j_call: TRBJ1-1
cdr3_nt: TGTGCCAGCAGCTTATCAGGTATTGAAGCTTTCTTT
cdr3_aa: CASSLSGIEAFF

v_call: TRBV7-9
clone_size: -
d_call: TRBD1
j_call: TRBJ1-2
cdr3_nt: TGTGCCAGCAGCTTAGGACAGGGGCTTGGCTACACCTTC
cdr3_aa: CASSLGQGLGYTF

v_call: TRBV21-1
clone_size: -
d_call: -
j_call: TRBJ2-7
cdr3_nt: TGTGCCAGCGCTACCCCTTGGGAGCTCCCAAAATCCCCCGAGCAGTACTTC
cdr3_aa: CASATPWELPKSPEQYF

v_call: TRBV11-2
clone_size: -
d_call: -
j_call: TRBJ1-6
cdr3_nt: TGTGCCAGCAGCTTAGTTCCCAGGGTATCTCAGAATTCACCCCTCCACTTT
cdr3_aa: CASSLVPRVSQNSPLHF

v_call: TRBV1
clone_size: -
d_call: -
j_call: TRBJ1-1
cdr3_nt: TGCACCAGCAGAGGACAAGGTCGGACTGAAGCTTTCTTT
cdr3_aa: CTSRGQGRTEAFF

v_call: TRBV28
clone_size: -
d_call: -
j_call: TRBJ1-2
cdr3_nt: TGTGCCAGCGGACTTCACAGTGGCTATGGCTACACCTTC
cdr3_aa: CASGLHSGYGYTF

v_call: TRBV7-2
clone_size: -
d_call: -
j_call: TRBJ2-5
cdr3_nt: TGTGCCAGCAGCTTAGCAGCGGTCAAGAGTACCCAGTACTTC
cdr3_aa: CASSLAAVKSTQYF

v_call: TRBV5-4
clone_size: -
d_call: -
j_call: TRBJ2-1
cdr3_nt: TGTGCCAGCAGCTTAGAAAATGAGCAGTTCTTC
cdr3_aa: CASSLENEQFF

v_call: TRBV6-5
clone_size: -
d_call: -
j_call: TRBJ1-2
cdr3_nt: TGTGCCAGCAGTTCCCGCAGGACAGCTTATGGCTACACCTTC
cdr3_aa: CASSSRRTAYGYTF

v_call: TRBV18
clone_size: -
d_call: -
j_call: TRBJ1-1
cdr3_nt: TGTGCCAGCTCACCGAACGTACAGACAGGACCGAACACTGAAGCTTTCTTT
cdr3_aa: CASSPNVQTGPNTEAFF

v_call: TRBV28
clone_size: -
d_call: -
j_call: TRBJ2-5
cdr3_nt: TGTGCCAGCAGTTTAATCGAGACCCAGTACTTC
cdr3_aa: CASSLIETQYF

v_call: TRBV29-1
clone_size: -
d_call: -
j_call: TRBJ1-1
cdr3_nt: TGCAGCGTTGTAAGGCTGGGGGGGAACACTGAAGCTTTCTTT
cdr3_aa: CSVVRLGGNTEAFF

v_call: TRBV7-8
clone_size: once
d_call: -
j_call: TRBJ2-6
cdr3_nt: TGTGCCAGCATTGACAGGTCCTCTGGGGCCAACGTCCTGACTTTC
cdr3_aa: CASIDRSSGANVLTF

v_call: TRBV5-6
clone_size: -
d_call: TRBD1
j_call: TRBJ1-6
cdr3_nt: TGTGCCAGCAGCTCAGGGGGCGGCTATAATTCACCCCTCCACTTT
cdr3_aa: CASSSGGGYNSPLHF